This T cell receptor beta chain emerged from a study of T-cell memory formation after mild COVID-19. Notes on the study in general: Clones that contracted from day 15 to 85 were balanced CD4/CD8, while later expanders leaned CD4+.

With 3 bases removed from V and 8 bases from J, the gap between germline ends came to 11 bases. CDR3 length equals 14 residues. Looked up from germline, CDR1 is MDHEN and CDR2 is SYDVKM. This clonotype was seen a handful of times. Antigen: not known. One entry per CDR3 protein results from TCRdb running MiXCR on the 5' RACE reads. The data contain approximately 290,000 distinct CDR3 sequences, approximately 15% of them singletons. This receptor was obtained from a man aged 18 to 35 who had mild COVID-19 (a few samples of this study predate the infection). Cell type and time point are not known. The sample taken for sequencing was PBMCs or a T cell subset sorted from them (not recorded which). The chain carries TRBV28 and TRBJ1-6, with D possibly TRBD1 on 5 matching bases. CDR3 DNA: TGTGCCAGCAGTTTTCCAGGGCAGGATTCACCCCTCCACTTT. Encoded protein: CASSFPGQDSPLHF.